The rows below give T cell receptor beta chains drawn from one sample of a study of Graves' ophthalmopathy and Graves' hyperthyroidism. TCRdb redid the calling of the multiplex PCR reads with MiXCR, one entry per CDR3 protein. This repertoire shows 200,000 to 300,000 distinct CDR3 sequences, around 50% found once; its top ten account for around half. What was sequenced was peripheral blood. The receptors derive from an adult man with Graves' ophthalmopathy. Both conserved end residues are part of each CDR3. D genes are given only for firm matches. Size is stated for part of the rows, as once, few or many counts, or as a class when the clone is expanded.

v_call	j_call	d_call	clone_size	cdr3_aa	cdr3_nt
TRBV29-1	TRBJ2-7	-	-	CSVEEVGGYEQYF	TGCAGCGTTGAGGAAGTTGGGGGGTACGAGCAGTACTTC
TRBV5-8	TRBJ2-2	-	-	CASSQGLRGELFF	TGTGCCAGCAGCCAAGGACTCCGCGGGGAGCTGTTTTTT
TRBV5-1	TRBJ1-1	TRBD1	once	CASSLEGGAGTEAFF	TGCGCCAGCAGCTTGGAAGGGGGCGCGGGCACTGAAGCTTTCTTT
TRBV15	TRBJ1-2	TRBD1	-	CATSRDRAGGSGYGYTF	TGTGCCACCAGCAGAGATCGAGCAGGGGGCAGCGGCTATGGCTACACCTTC
TRBV5-8	TRBJ1-2	TRBD1	-	CASSQDGTGVKNYGYTF	TGTGCCAGCAGCCAAGATGGGACAGGGGTCAAAAACTATGGCTACACCTTC
TRBV7-7	TRBJ2-5	-	-	CASSLHRGSETQYF	TGTGCTAGCAGCTTACACAGAGGGTCAGAGACCCAGTACTTC
TRBV12-3/TRBV12-4	TRBJ2-7	-	many	CASGGTSYEQYF	TGTGCCAGTGGGGGGACGTCCTACGAGCAGTACTTC
TRBV25-1	TRBJ2-7	TRBD1	many	CASSDWGQGYEQYF	TGTGCCAGCAGTGATTGGGGACAGGGTTACGAGCAGTACTTC
TRBV25-1	TRBJ2-7	-	few	CASSEYDRSYEQYF	TGTGCCAGCAGTGAATACGACAGATCCTACGAGCAGTACTTC
TRBV5-1	TRBJ1-4	TRBD1	-	CASSAYRQGGEKLFF	TGCGCCAGCAGCGCATATCGACAGGGAGGAGAAAAACTGTTTTTT
TRBV24-1	TRBJ1-4	-	many	CATSDPPDEKLFF	TGTGCCACCAGTGATCCTCCAGATGAAAAACTGTTTTTT
TRBV2	TRBJ1-4	-	-	CSSSVRGAEKLFF	TGTTCCAGCAGTGTTCGGGGGGCTGAAAAACTGTTTTTT
TRBV10-1	TRBJ1-5	-	-	CASSYPRNQPQHF	TGTGCCAGCAGTTACCCGAGAAATCAGCCCCAGCATTTT
TRBV7-3	TRBJ2-5	-	-	CASSLDTDQETQYF	TGTGCCAGCAGCTTGGATACAGACCAAGAGACCCAGTACTTC
TRBV18	TRBJ1-6	-	few	CASSPAGERSPLHF	TGTGCCAGCTCACCGGCCGGGGAACGTTCACCCCTCCACTTT
TRBV7-9	TRBJ2-7	TRBD1	-	CASSPPGTASMGEQYF	TGTGCCAGCAGCCCACCCGGGACAGCCTCGATGGGAGAGCAGTACTTC
TRBV12-3/TRBV12-4	TRBJ1-5	-	few	CASSFKRQPQHF	TGTGCCAGCAGTTTTAAGCGTCAGCCCCAGCATTTT
TRBV24-1	TRBJ2-2	-	many	CATSPPSNTGELFF	TGTGCCACCAGTCCCCCTTCGAACACCGGGGAGCTGTTTTTT
TRBV20-1	TRBJ2-6	TRBD2	few	CSARDGLAGLGSGANVLTF	TGCAGTGCTAGAGATGGTCTGGCAGGACTAGGGTCTGGGGCCAACGTCCTGACTTTC
TRBV9	TRBJ2-2	TRBD2	few	CASSINSGVNTGELFF	TGTGCCAGCAGTATCAATAGCGGGGTGAACACCGGGGAGCTGTTTTTT
TRBV28	TRBJ1-1	-	few	CASSQDMWGTLNTEAFF	TGTGCCAGCAGCCAAGATATGTGGGGGACCCTGAACACTGAAGCTTTCTTT
TRBV5-1	TRBJ2-5	-	few	CASSYRGAIPETQYF	TGCGCCAGCAGCTATCGGGGGGCCATCCCGGAGACCCAGTACTTC
TRBV18	TRBJ1-2	TRBD1	-	CASSQGAGGGYGYTF	TGTGCCAGCTCACAAGGCGCAGGGGGCGGCTATGGCTACACCTTC
TRBV7-9	TRBJ2-7	TRBD2	-	CASSPGLAGVIEQYF	TGTGCCAGCAGCCCGGGACTAGCCGGGGTTATCGAGCAGTACTTC
TRBV9	TRBJ2-2	-	-	CASSVPGIGGELFF	TGTGCCAGCAGCGTCCCAGGGATCGGCGGGGAGCTGTTTTTT
TRBV5-4	TRBJ1-2	TRBD1	-	CASSTVRTGGNYGYTF	TGTGCCAGCAGCACGGTCCGGACAGGGGGAAACTATGGCTACACCTTC
TRBV10-2	TRBJ2-2	-	-	CASSESTNTGELFF	TGCGCCAGCAGTGAGTCGACGAACACCGGGGAGCTGTTTTTT
TRBV2	TRBJ2-5	TRBD2	-	CASSEEGSGAFETQYF	TGTGCCAGCAGTGAAGAGGGCAGCGGGGCCTTCGAGACCCAGTACTTC
TRBV19	TRBJ1-6	-	-	CASSNGSSYNSPLHF	TGTGCCAGTAGTAACGGGAGCTCCTATAATTCACCCCTCCACTTT
TRBV4-1	TRBJ1-2	-	few	CASSQMGGYTF	TGCGCCAGCAGCCAAATGGGGGGCTACACCTTC
TRBV10-3	TRBJ1-5	-	once	CAISESMGGNQPQHF	TGTGCCATCAGTGAGTCGATGGGCGGCAATCAGCCCCAGCATTTT
TRBV10-3	TRBJ1-1	TRBD1	-	CATGTALNTEAFF	TGTGCCACCGGGACAGCCCTGAACACTGAAGCTTTCTTT